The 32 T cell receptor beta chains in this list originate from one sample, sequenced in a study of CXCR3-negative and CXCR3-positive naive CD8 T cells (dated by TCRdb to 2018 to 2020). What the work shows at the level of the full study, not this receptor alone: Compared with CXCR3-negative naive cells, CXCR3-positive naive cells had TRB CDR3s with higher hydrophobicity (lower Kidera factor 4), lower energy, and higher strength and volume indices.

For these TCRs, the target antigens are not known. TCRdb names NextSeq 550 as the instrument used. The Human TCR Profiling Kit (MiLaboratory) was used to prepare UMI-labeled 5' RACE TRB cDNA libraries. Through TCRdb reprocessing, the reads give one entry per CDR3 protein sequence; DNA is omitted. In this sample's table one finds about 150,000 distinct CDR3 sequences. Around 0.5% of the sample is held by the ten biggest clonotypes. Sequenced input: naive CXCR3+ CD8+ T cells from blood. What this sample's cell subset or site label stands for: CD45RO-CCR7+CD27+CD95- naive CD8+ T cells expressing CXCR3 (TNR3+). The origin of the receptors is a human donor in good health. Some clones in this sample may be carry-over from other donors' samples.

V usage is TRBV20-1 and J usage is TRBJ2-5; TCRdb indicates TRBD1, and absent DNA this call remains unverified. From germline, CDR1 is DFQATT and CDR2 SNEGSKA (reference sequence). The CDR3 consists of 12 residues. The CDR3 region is CSADREEETQYF.

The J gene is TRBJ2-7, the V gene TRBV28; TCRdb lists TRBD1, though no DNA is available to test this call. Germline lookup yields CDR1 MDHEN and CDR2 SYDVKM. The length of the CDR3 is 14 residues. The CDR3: CASSPLDKSYEQYF.

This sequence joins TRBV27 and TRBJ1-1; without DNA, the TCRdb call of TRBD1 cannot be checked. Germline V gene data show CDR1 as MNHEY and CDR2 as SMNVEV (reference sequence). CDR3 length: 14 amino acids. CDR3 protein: CASTPGVLNTEAFF.

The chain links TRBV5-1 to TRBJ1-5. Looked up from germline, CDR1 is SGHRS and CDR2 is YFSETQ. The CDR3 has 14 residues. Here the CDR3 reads CASSLDDGGQPQHF.

CDR3 protein: CASSVATGSYEQYF. J is TRBJ2-7 and V is TRBV9. Germline values: CDR1 SGDLS, CDR2 YYNGEE. CDR3 size: 14 residues.

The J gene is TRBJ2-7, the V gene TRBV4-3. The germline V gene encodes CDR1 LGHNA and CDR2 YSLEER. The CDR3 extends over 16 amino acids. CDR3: CASSQDIAGALYEQYF.

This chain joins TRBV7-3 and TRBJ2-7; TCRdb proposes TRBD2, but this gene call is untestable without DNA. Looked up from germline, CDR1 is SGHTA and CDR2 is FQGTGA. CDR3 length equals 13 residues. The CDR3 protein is CASSLSLADEQYF.

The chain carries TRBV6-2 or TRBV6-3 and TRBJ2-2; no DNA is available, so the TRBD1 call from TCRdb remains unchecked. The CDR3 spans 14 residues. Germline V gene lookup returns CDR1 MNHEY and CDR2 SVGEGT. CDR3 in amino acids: CASSPRQGIGELFF.

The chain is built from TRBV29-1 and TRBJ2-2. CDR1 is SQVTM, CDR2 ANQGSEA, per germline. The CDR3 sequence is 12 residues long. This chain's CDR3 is CSVAWDTGELFF.

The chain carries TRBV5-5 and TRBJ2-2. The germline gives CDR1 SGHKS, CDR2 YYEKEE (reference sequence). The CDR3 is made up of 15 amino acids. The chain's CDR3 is CASSFYPTNTGELFF.

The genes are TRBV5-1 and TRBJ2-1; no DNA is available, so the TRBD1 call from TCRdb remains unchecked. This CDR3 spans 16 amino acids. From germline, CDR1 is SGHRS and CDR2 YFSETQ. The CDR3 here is CASSLSETGEFDEQFF.

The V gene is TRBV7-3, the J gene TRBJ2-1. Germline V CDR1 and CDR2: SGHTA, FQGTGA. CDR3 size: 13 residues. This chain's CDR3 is CASSIGVHNEQFF. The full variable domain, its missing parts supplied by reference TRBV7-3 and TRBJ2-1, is GAGVSQTPSNKVTEKGKYVELRCDPISGHTALYWYRQSLGQGPEFLIYFQGTGAADDSGLPNDRFFAVRPEGSVSTLKIQRTERGDSAVYLCASSIGVHNEQFFGPGTRLTVL.

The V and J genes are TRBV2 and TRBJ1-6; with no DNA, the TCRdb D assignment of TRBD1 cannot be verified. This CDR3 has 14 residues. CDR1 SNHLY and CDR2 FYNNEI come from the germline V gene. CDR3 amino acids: CASKGGPYNSPLHF.

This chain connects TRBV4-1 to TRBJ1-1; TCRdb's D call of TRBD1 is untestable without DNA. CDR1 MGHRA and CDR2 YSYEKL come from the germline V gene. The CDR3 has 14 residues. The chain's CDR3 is CASSQGQGGSEAFF.

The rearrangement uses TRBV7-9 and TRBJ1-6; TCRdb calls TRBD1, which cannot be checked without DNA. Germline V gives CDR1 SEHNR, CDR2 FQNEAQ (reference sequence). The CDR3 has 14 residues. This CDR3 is CASSLVQGDSPLHF.

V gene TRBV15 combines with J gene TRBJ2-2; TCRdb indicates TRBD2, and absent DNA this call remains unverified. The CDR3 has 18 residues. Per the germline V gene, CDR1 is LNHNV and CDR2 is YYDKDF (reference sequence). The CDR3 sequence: CATSRERVAGEATGELFF.

CDR3 region: CASSVGLSSYNEQFF. J is TRBJ2-1 and V is TRBV5-1; TCRdb returns TRBD2, unconfirmable since there is no DNA. The CDR3 extends over 15 amino acids. In germline, CDR1 is SGHRS, CDR2 YFSETQ.

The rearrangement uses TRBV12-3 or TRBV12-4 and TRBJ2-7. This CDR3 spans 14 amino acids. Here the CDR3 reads CASSYWGTFYEQYF.

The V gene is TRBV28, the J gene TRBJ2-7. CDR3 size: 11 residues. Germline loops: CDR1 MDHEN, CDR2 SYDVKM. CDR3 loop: CASSFSDEQYF.

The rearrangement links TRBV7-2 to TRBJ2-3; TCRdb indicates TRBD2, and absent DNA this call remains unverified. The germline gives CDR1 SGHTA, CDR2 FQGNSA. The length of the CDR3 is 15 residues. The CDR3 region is CASSTLLAGGDTQYF.

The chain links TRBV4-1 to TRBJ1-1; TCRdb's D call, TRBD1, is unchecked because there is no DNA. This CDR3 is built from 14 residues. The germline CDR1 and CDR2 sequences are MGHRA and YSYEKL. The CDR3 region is CASSQQGKNTEAFF.

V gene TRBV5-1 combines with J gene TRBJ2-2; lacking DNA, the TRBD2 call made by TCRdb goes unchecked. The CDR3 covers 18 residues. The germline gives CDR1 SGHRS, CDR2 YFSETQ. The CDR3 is CASSLLVLTSGSGGELFF.

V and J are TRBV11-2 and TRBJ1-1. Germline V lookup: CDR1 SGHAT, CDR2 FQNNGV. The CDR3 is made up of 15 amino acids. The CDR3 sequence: CASSRDLGMNTEASF.

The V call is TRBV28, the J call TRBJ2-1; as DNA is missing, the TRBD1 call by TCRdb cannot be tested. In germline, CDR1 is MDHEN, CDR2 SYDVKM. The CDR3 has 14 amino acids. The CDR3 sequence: CASSSRARGNEQFF.

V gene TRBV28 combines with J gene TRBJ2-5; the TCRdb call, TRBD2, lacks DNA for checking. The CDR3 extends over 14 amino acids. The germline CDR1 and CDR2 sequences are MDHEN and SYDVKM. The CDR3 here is CASSLRMWEETQYF.

The CDR3 protein is CASSKARLAGGETQYF. The J gene is TRBJ2-5, the V gene TRBV21-1; TCRdb names TRBD2, which stays unverified in the absence of DNA. TRBV21-1 is a pseudogene. The CDR3 has 16 amino acids.

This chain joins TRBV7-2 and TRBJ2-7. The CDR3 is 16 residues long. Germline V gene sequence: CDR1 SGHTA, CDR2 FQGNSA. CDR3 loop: CASSLPYRISSYEQYF.

CDR3 protein: CASSQDLGSGGNEQYF. The chain uses TRBV4-2 and TRBJ2-7; TCRdb's assignment of TRBD2 cannot be checked, as there is no DNA. The CDR3 is 16 residues long. CDR1 is LGHNA and CDR2 is YNFKEQ in the germline V gene.

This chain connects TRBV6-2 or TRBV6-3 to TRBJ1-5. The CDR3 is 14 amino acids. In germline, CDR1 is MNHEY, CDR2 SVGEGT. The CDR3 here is CASSYPGSNQPQHF.

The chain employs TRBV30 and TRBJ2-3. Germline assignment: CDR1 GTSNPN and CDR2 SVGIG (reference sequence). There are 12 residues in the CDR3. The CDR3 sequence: CAWSRLWDTQYF.

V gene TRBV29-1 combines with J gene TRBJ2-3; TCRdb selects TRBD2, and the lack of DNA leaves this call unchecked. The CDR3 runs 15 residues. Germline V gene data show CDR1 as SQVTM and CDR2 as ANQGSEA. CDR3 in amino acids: CSVEDRRESTDTQYF.

CDR3 sequence: CASSDGRGVETQYF. The chain joins TRBV6-1 to TRBJ2-5; the D call of TRBD1 rests on TCRdb alone, since no DNA is present to check it. Germline loops: CDR1 MNHNS, CDR2 SASEGT. CDR3 size: 14 residues.